The 31 T cell receptor beta chains given below trace back to one sample, sequenced in a study of blood T cell repertoires in COVID-19. Profiled with immunoSEQ multiplex PCR; TCRdb holds only in-frame clones, not every one. The data hold over 100,000 clones, with approximately 70% observed a single time. The specimen was peripheral blood. Receptors originate from a woman aged 65 to 85 with acute or convalescent COVID-19.

There are a few counts of this clone. The chain couples TRBV27 to TRBJ1-6; the D is unclear. Looked up from germline, CDR1 is MNHEY and CDR2 is SMNVEV (reference sequence). Trimming left V 8 bases short and J 4 bases short, with 9 bases between. This CDR3 contains 13 residues. Written as DNA, the CDR3 is TGTGCCAGCTATAGAGGGTATAATTCACCCCTCCACTTT. This gives the protein CASYRGYNSPLHF.

The chain carries TRBV4-3 and TRBJ1-2; D remains unclear. The CDR3 loop spans 16 amino acids. Trimming left V 0 bases short and J 4 bases short, with 15 bases between. From germline, CDR1 is LGHNA and CDR2 YSLEER. CDR3 sequence (DNA): TGCGCCAGCAGCCAAGATGCGGGATGGGAGGGCTATGGCTACACCTTC. This gives the protein CASSQDAGWEGYGYTF.

This chain links TRBV2 with TRBJ2-7, with 7 bases fitting TRBD1. Germline V lookup: CDR1 SNHLY, CDR2 FYNNEI. The CDR3 extends over 14 amino acids. The J segment lost 0 bases and the V segment lost 6 bases, leaving 5 bases of the junction unmatched. The CDR3 sequence is CASSLDRSSYEQYF. In DNA form, the CDR3 reads TGTGCCAGCAGCCTGGACAGGAGCTCCTACGAGCAGTACTTC.

CDR3 sequence reads: CASSPPPGREDNYGYTF. CDR3 DNA: TGTGCCAGTAGTCCCCCCCCTGGCCGGGAAGATAACTATGGCTACACCTTC. The chain carries TRBV19 and TRBJ1-2; D call uncertain. This CDR3 has 17 residues. The germline V gene has CDR1 LNHDA and CDR2 SQIVND (reference sequence). Trimming cost V 5 bases and J 1 base, with 20 bases left between them. Variable domain in full (rest from reference TRBV19 and TRBJ1-2): DGGITQSPKYLFRKEGQNVTLSCEQNLNHDAMYWYRQDPGQGLRLIYYSQIVNDFQKGDIAEGYSVSREKKESFPLTVTSAQKNPTAFYLCASSPPPGREDNYGYTFGSGTRLTVV.

The chain carries TRBV12-5 and TRBJ1-2; TRBD1 is a possible D gene (6 bases). The CDR3 totals 14 residues. Trimming pared 7 bases from V and 2 bases from J, leaving 14 bases between. CDR1 is LGHNT, CDR2 FRNRAP, per germline. The CDR3 spells CASATGTKNYGYTF. CDR3 nucleotides: TGTGCTAGTGCCACCGGGACAAAAAACTATGGCTACACCTTC. The variable domain in full, completed from reference TRBV12-5 and TRBJ1-2, reads DARVTQTPRHKVTEMGQEVTMRCQPILGHNTVFWYRQTMMQGLELLAYFRNRAPLDDSGMPKDRFSAEMPDATLATLKIQPSEPRDSAVYFCASATGTKNYGYTFGSGTRLTVV.

The gene calls are TRBV6-1 and TRBJ2-7; no reliable D call. V was clipped by 2 bases and J by 3 bases, with 14 bases between them. Germline V lookup: CDR1 MNHNS, CDR2 SASEGT. The CDR3 is 15 amino acids. The CDR3: CASSEWASAYYEQYF. The CDR3 bases are TGTGCCAGCAGTGAATGGGCATCCGCTTACTACGAGCAGTACTTC.

In this sample, this clone turned up once. The chain couples TRBV6-2 or TRBV6-3 to TRBJ2-1, with D maybe TRBD2 (5 bases). V lost 5 bases and J lost 2, with 7 bases in between. Germline V gene data show CDR1 as MNHEY and CDR2 as SVGEGT. There are 13 residues in the CDR3. CDR3 nucleotide sequence: TGTGCCAGCAGTGACGGGGCCTACAATGAGCAGTTCTTC. Protein sequence: CASSDGAYNEQFF.

J is TRBJ2-2 and V is TRBV5-1; 8 bases line up with TRBD1. This CDR3 is built from 16 residues. CDR1 and CDR2 (germline): SGHRS, YFSETQ. The J segment lost 7 bases and the V segment lost 4 bases, leaving 12 bases of the junction unmatched. DNA for the CDR3: TGCGCCAGCAGCGCCCGGACAGGGCCCGGGGACGGGGAGCTGTTTTTT. Encoded protein: CASSARTGPGDGELFF.

This chain connects TRBV5-4 to TRBJ1-1; D perhaps matches TRBD1 (6 bases). The CDR3 runs to 16 residues. CDR1 is SGHNT, CDR2 YYREEE, per germline (reference sequence). V gave up 2 bases and J gave up 1 base, with 15 bases separating them. The CDR3 sequence is CASSFSPQGENTEAFF. CDR3 DNA sequence: TGTGCCAGCAGCTTTAGCCCACAGGGCGAGAACACTGAAGCTTTCTTT.

The J gene is TRBJ1-5, the V gene TRBV27; 9 nucleotides match TRBD1. The CDR3 spans 16 residues. From germline, CDR1 is MNHEY and CDR2 SMNVEV (reference sequence). Trimming removed 4 bases from V and 6 bases from J; junction bases left unmatched: 10. Written as DNA, the CDR3 is TGTGCCAGCAGTTCCGGGACAGGGAGGTCGGGTCAGCCCCAGCATTTT. Encoded protein: CASSSGTGRSGQPQHF.

This chain links TRBV9 with TRBJ2-5; 11 positions agree with TRBD1. The CDR3 totals 15 residues. V shed 4 bases, J shed 5 bases, and the junction held 7 bases outside the gene matches. Germline V lookup: CDR1 SGDLS, CDR2 YYNGEE. The CDR3 nucleotides are TGTGCCAGCAGCTGGACAGGGGGCGTTGAGGAGACCCAGTACTTC. Its protein product is CASSWTGGVEETQYF.

This clone was counted once. V and J are TRBV5-1 and TRBJ2-2, with D hard to call. The CDR3 has 15 residues. The V end was cut by 0 bases, the J end by 3 bases, with 9 bases between. Germline V CDR1 and CDR2: SGHRS, YFSETQ. The CDR3 DNA is TGCGCCAGCAGCTTGGACAGACCTGACACCGGGGAGCTGTTTTTT. Amino acid sequence: CASSLDRPDTGELFF.

The genes are TRBV10-1 and TRBJ1-3; a weak D match, TRBD1 (6 bases). The length of the CDR3 is 14 residues. Germline CDR1 reads WNHNN; CDR2 reads SYGVQD (reference sequence). Trimming took 3 bases from V and 2 from J, leaving 8 bases between them. Here the CDR3 DNA reads TGCGCCAGCAGTGAAGGGACACCTGGAAACACCATATATTTT. Encoded protein: CASSEGTPGNTIYF.

The chain has TRBV7-8 and TRBJ1-5; D is uncertain. Germline values: CDR1 SGHVS, CDR2 FQNEAQ. The length of the CDR3 is 15 residues. V was clipped by 2 bases and J by 1 base, with 9 bases between them. CDR3 sequence reads: CASSLYSGSNQPQHF. The CDR3 coding sequence is TGTGCCAGCAGCTTATATTCCGGGAGCAATCAGCCCCAGCATTTT.

The chain is built from TRBV19 and TRBJ1-6; D gene unclear. This CDR3 is 14 amino acids long. Germline values: CDR1 LNHDA, CDR2 SQIVND (reference sequence). Deletions cut 8 bases from V and 12 bases from J, with 20 bases between. Here the CDR3 reads CASRADPQGGPLHF. CDR3 nucleotides: TGTGCCAGTCGGGCGGACCCCCAAGGAGGACCCCTCCACTTT.

The chain recombines TRBV10-3 with TRBJ1-6, with TRBD1 matching 7 bases. The CDR3 runs 15 residues. CDR1 and CDR2 from the germline V gene are ENHRY and SYGVKD. Trimming took 4 bases from V and 2 from J; bases not matched to a gene: 2. The CDR3 bases are TGTGCCATCAGTGCACAGGGGCCCTATAATTCACCCCTCCACTTT. Its translation: CAISAQGPYNSPLHF.

This chain connects TRBV14 to TRBJ2-1; perhaps TRBD2 as D (7 bases). CDR1 and CDR2 (germline): SGHDN, FVKESK. V lost 4 bases and J lost 15, with 13 bases in between. This CDR3 spans 11 amino acids. CDR3 nucleotide sequence: TGTGCCAGCAGCCCCGGGGGGCCACGGTTCTTC. Its translation is CASSPGGPRFF.

This clone was seen only a few times. The genes are TRBV5-1 and TRBJ1-1; 10 bases agree with TRBD1. The length of the CDR3 is 15 residues. Per germline, CDR1 SGHRS and CDR2 YFSETQ. J was trimmed by 7 bases and V by 4 bases; bases with no gene match: 10. DNA for the CDR3: TGCGCCAGCAGCCCTGGGACAGGGGCCCCCCGTGAAGCTTTCTTT. Amino acid sequence: CASSPGTGAPREAFF. The variable domain in full, with the rest retrieved from reference TRBV5-1 and TRBJ1-1, is KAGVTQTPRYLIKTRGQQVTLSCSPISGHRSVSWYQQTPGQGLQFLFEYFSETQRNKGNFPGRFSGRQFSNSRSEMNVSTLELGDSALYLCASSPGTGAPREAFFGQGTRLTVV.

This clone has only one observation. This chain uses TRBV6-2 or TRBV6-3 with TRBJ2-5, with 9 bases that match TRBD2. Germline CDR1 MNHEY, CDR2 SVGEGT. Trimming took 4 bases from V and 2 from J; bases not matched to a gene: 11. The CDR3 runs 17 residues. The CDR3 DNA reads as TGTGCCAGCAGTTCCGGGACTAGCAGTAGACCTCAAGAGACCCAGTACTTC. It is translated as CASSSGTSSRPQETQYF.

CDR3 bases: TGTGCCAGCAGTTTATGGGGGGTCACAGGAGGGAATGAAAAACTGTTTTTT. Its protein is CASSLWGVTGGNEKLFF. The chain is built from TRBV28 and TRBJ1-4, with a weak D call TRBD1 (5 bases). The CDR3 spans 17 residues. Germline V lookup: CDR1 MDHEN, CDR2 SYDVKM. V dropped 0 bases and J dropped 5 bases, with 16 bases sitting between them.

The rearrangement links TRBV9 to TRBJ2-7; maybe TRBD1 (5 bases). Germline V CDR1 and CDR2: SGDLS, YYNGEE. The V end lost 4 bases, the J end lost 7 bases, and 27 bases lay between the germline ends. CDR3 length: 17 residues. The CDR3 reads CASSPDPPGRVRGEQYF. The CDR3, as DNA: TGTGCCAGCAGCCCAGACCCCCCGGGCAGGGTTCGAGGAGAGCAGTACTTC.

This clone was seen once. The genes are TRBV6-5 and TRBJ1-4, with a tentative D call TRBD1 (6 bases). The V and J ends lost 4 bases and 6 bases respectively, with 15 bases between them. The CDR3 has 15 residues. Germline CDR1 reads MNHEY; CDR2 reads SVGAGI. This CDR3 reads CASSSLGGADEKLFF. CDR3 sequence (DNA): TGTGCCAGCAGTTCGCTCGGGGGGGCGGATGAAAAACTGTTTTTT.

This clone was detected only once. The V call is TRBV2, the J call TRBJ1-2; TRBD1 aligns across 9 bases. With V trimmed by 8 bases and J by 2 bases, 6 bases remained unmatched. The CDR3 has 14 residues. CDR1 SNHLY and CDR2 FYNNEI come from the germline V gene. The CDR3: CASVWDRANYGYTF. The CDR3, as DNA: TGTGCCAGCGTTTGGGACAGGGCCAACTATGGCTACACCTTC.

This clone was counted a few times. The chain recombines TRBV6-1 with TRBJ1-6; a possible D gene is TRBD1 (6 bases). The CDR3 totals 15 residues. V lost 1 base and J 7 bases, leaving 11 bases between the germline ends. Germline assignment: CDR1 MNHNS and CDR2 SASEGT. CDR3 sequence reads: CASSEVRTENSPLHF. The CDR3 DNA reads as TGTGCCAGCAGTGAAGTTAGGACAGAAAATTCACCCCTCCACTTT.

J is TRBJ2-3 and V is TRBV2; tentative D call: TRBD2 (5 bases). The CDR3 is 12 amino acids. The V end was cut by 4 bases, the J end by 5 bases, with 7 bases between. Germline values: CDR1 SNHLY, CDR2 FYNNEI. The CDR3 coding sequence is TGTGCCAGCAGTGCTGGAGGAGATACGCAGTATTTT. Protein sequence: CASSAGGDTQYF.

The CDR3 sequence: CASSLGLAELYNEQFF. DNA of the CDR3: TGTGCCAGCAGCTTGGGACTAGCGGAACTTTACAATGAGCAGTTCTTC. The chain recombines TRBV3-1 (or the pseudogene TRBV3-2) with TRBJ2-1; 11 bases map to TRBD2. V shed 5 bases and J 4 bases; nucleotides not matched to a gene: 7. The germline gives CDR1 LGHDT, CDR2 YNNKEL (reference sequence). The CDR3 extends over 16 amino acids.

The chain employs TRBV2 and TRBJ2-7; a weak D match, TRBD1 (7 bases). Per the germline V gene, CDR1 is SNHLY and CDR2 is FYNNEI. The CDR3 consists of 13 residues. Trimming stripped 6 bases from V and 6 bases from J, with 15 bases between. The CDR3 loop is CASRIGTAGEQYF. The CDR3 DNA reads as TGTGCCAGCAGGATAGGGACAGCGGGCGAGCAGTACTTC. Full variable domain (outside the CDR3, taken from reference TRBV2 and TRBJ2-7): EPEVTQTPSHQVTQMGQEVILRCVPISNHLYFYWYRQILGQKVEFLVSFYNNEISEKSEIFDDQFSVERPDGSNFTLKIRSTKLEDSAMYFCASRIGTAGEQYFGPGTRLTVT.

The rearrangement joins TRBV27 to TRBJ1-5; 11 nucleotides align to TRBD1. Germline lookup yields CDR1 MNHEY and CDR2 SMNVEV (reference sequence). This CDR3 spans 14 amino acids. V trimming: 6 bases; J trimming: 6 bases; junction bases outside the gene matches: 4. CDR3 DNA: TGTGCCAGCAGACGGGGGACAGGGGGTCAGCCCCAGCATTTT. Translated: CASRRGTGGQPQHF.

V and J are TRBV25-1 and TRBJ2-1; TRBD2 agrees at 7 bases. This CDR3 has 16 amino acids. V dropped 5 bases and J dropped 1; count of bases not matched to a gene: 8. CDR1 and CDR2 from the germline V gene are MGHDK and SYGVNS. CDR3 loop: CASSLTGGGSYNEQFF. CDR3 nucleotides: TGTGCCAGCAGTTTAACAGGCGGGGGTTCCTACAATGAGCAGTTCTTC.

This chain joins TRBV3-1 (or the pseudogene TRBV3-2) and TRBJ2-5; TRBD2 matches 9 bases. The J segment lost 1 base and the V segment lost 5 bases, leaving 8 bases of the junction unmatched. Germline loops: CDR1 LGHDT, CDR2 YNNKEL (reference sequence). CDR3 size: 16 residues. This chain's CDR3 is CASSKAGGPLQETQYF. The CDR3 DNA is TGTGCCAGCAGCAAGGCGGGGGGGCCCCTCCAAGAGACCCAGTACTTC.

This rearrangement joins TRBV28 to TRBJ2-7; 13 bases fit TRBD2. This CDR3 region has 16 residues. V lost 5 bases to trimming and J lost 7 bases; unmatched junction nucleotides: 11. The germline CDR1 and CDR2 sequences are MDHEN and SYDVKM. The CDR3 bases are TGTGCCAGCAGTCCCATTGGACTAGCGGGAGTTAGGGAGCAGTACTTC. The encoded protein is CASSPIGLAGVREQYF. Drawing the rest from reference TRBV28 and TRBJ2-7, the complete variable domain is DVKVTQSSRYLVKRTGEKVFLECVQDMDHENMFWYRQDPGLGLRLIYFSYDVKMKEKGDIPEGYSVSREKKERFSLILESASTNQTSMYLCASSPIGLAGVREQYFGPGTRLTVT.